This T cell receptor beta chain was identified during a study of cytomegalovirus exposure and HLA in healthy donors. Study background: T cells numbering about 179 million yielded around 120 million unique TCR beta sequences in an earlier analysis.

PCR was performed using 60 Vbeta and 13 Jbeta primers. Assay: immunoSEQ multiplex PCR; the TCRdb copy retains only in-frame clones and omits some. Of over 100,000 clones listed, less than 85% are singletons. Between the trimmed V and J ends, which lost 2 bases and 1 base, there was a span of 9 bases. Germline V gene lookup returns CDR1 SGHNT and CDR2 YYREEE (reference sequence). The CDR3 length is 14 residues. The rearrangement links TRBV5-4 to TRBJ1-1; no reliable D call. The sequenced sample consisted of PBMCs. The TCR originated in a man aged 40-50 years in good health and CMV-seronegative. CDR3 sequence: CASSFTQTNTEAFF. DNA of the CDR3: TGTGCCAGCAGCTTTACACAGACGAACACTGAAGCTTTCTTT.